The next 29 T cell receptor beta chains were all read from a single sample in a study of tumor and adjacent non-tumor tissue in lung cancer. A modified ARM-PCR protocol with three rounds of nested PCR amplified TCRbeta. TCRdb ran MiXCR on the multiplex PCR reads and lists one entry per CDR3 protein. This sample carries about 43,000 distinct CDR3 sequences, 60% of them seen once, and the ten largest clones take about 41%. The template was RNA from unsorted bulk tissue. Distant lung tissue was collected more than 3 cm away from the tumor edge. Sample: distant non-tumor lung tissue. The receptors derive from a man in his fifties or sixties with non-small cell lung cancer.

The gene calls are TRBV2 and TRBJ2-5, with D tentatively TRBD1 (6 bases). CDR1 and CDR2 (germline): SNHLY, FYNNEI. The CDR3 has 14 residues. The germline V and J ends were trimmed by 4 bases and 4 bases, with 13 bases remaining between them. Written as DNA, the CDR3 is TGTGCCAGCAGTGGGACAGAGTCGGGAGAGACCCAGTACTTC. It encodes CASSGTESGETQYF.

At least ten counts were recorded for this clonotype. V is TRBV12-3 or TRBV12-4 and J is TRBJ2-3; D is uncertain. V lost 3 bases and J lost 1, with 14 bases in between. The CDR3 runs to 16 residues. The CDR3 protein is CASSFNNPPGTDTQYF. In nucleotides, the CDR3 is TGTGCCAGCAGTTTTAACAATCCACCGGGCACAGATACGCAGTATTTT.

On this clonotype: Being one base from a much bigger clone, this may be a read error. CDR3 in DNA: TGTGCCTGGAGTCCCGGGGTTAGGTATGAGCAGTTCTTC. This codes for CAWSPGVRYEQFF. The chain couples TRBV30 to TRBJ2-1; possible D gene TRBD2, 5 bases. The CDR3 totals 13 residues. Deletions cut 2 bases from V and 8 bases from J, with 13 bases between. Germline CDR1 reads GTSNPN; CDR2 reads SVGIG (reference sequence).

Worth noting for this clonotype: The CDR3 ends on some other residue instead of the conserved phenylalanine or tryptophan, so this is likely a read error. The DNA is omitted, as the CDR3 cannot be located on it reliably, and the CDR3 follows TCRdb's listing. V and J are TRBV7-9 and TRBJ2-2; no check of the table's D call, TRBD1, against the DNA was made. Per the germline V gene, CDR1 is SEHNR and CDR2 is FQNEAQ (reference sequence). The CDR3 is 14 amino acids in total, end residues counted. The CDR3 loop is CASSLSQDTGELLL.

This clonotype was recorded a few times. Germline is not matched at one junction end, which may reflect a read error. The V call is TRBV20-1, the J call TRBJ1-2; D may be TRBD1 (6 bases). The CDR3 is 13 residues long. Looked up from germline, CDR1 is DFQATT and CDR2 is SNEGSKA (reference sequence). CDR3 bases: TGCAGTGCTAGAGTAGAGGGGGACTATAGCTACACATTC. This encodes CSARVEGDYSYTF.

The sample holds one count of this clonotype. V and J are TRBV4-2 and TRBJ2-7; the D gene is possibly TRBD2 (6 bases). The ends were cut back, 5 bases at V and 3 bases at J, with 14 bases in the middle. CDR1 and CDR2 from the germline V gene are LGHNA and YNFKEQ. The CDR3 totals 14 residues. In DNA form, the CDR3 reads TGTGCCAGCAGCGACCGGGAGCCTCGCTACGAGCAGTACTTC. Translation: CASSDREPRYEQYF.

In regard to this clonotype: One junction end does not reproduce the germline sequence, and a read error may be involved. The rearrangement joins TRBV6-1 to TRBJ2-7; the D gene is possibly TRBD1 (5 bases). The CDR3 spans 16 residues. The germline V gene encodes CDR1 MNHNS and CDR2 SASEGT. For the CDR3, the DNA is TGTGCCAGCCTCTACCTTGGGGCAGGTGTGGCCTACGTGCAGTACTTC. Its protein is CASLYLGAGVAYVQYF.

The chain has TRBV20-1 and TRBJ2-6; D remains unclear. The germline CDR1 and CDR2 sequences are DFQATT and SNEGSKA (reference sequence). V was shortened by 3 bases and J by 0 bases, with 6 bases between the two germline ends. The CDR3 has 14 amino acids. For the CDR3, the DNA is TGCAGTGCTAGTAAGGTCTCTGGGGCCAACGTCCTGACTTTC. Translating gives CSASKVSGANVLTF.

This clonotype was found many times. The J gene is TRBJ2-3, the V gene TRBV5-4; 10 nucleotides align to TRBD2. In germline, CDR1 is SGHNT, CDR2 YYREEE (reference sequence). The CDR3 is made up of 16 amino acids. The V gene end was trimmed by 2 bases and the J gene end by 0 bases; junction bases not matched to a gene: 3. CDR3 loop: CASSFPSGRSTDTQYF. In nucleotides, the CDR3 is TGTGCCAGCAGCTTCCCTAGCGGGAGAAGCACAGATACGCAGTATTTT.

For this clonotype: A much more abundant neighbour one base away suggests this may be a read error. V gene TRBV10-2 combines with J gene TRBJ2-2; no reliable D call. Germline V CDR1 and CDR2: WSHSY, SAAADI. This CDR3 is built from 12 residues. CDR3 DNA: TGCGCCGGCAGTGAGGTTGTTGGGGAGCTGTTTTTT. Protein product: CAGSEVVGELFF.

This clonotype appeared many times. This chain joins TRBV29-1 and TRBJ2-7; D gene ambiguous. Germline V gene sequence: CDR1 SQVTM, CDR2 ANQGSEA. With 0 bases removed from V and 2 bases from J, the gap between germline ends came to 17 bases. The CDR3 covers 16 residues. For the CDR3, the DNA is TGCAGCGTTGAAGATGGTGTGGATGGGAACGCCTACGAGCAGTACTTC. It specifies CSVEDGVDGNAYEQYF.

A word on this clonotype: One junction end disagrees with the germline gene, perhaps due to a read error. This chain links TRBV11-2 with TRBJ2-7; D is uncertain. This CDR3 contains 14 residues. From germline, CDR1 is SGHAT and CDR2 FQNNGV. As DNA, the CDR3 is TGTGCAAGCAGCTTAGCCTTCATAGGGTACGGGCAGTACTTC. Its translation is CASSLAFIGYGQYF.

In the case of this clonotype: A junction end diverges from the germline sequence, so it may reflect a read error. V and J are TRBV29-1 and TRBJ2-7, with a possible D match to TRBD2 (6 bases). Per germline, CDR1 SQVTM and CDR2 ANQGSEA. This CDR3 is built from 14 residues. The CDR3 bases are TGCAGCGTTGGGTCAGAGCGGGCCCTCTACGAGCAGTATTTC. This translates into CSVGSERALYEQYF.

This clonotype was recorded at least ten times. The chain joins TRBV5-4 to TRBJ2-2, with TRBD1 identical over 8 bases. Losses at the gene ends were 3 bases for V and 2 bases for J; bases not matched to a gene: 3. Germline V gene sequence: CDR1 SGHNT, CDR2 YYREEE (reference sequence). This CDR3 is built from 15 residues. CDR3 protein: CASSYDRGNTGELFF. The CDR3 DNA sequence: TGTGCCAGCAGCTACGACAGGGGTAACACCGGGGAGCTGTTTTTT. The full variable domain, rest sourced from reference TRBV5-4 and TRBJ2-2, is ETGVTQSPTHLIKTRGQQVTLRCSSQSGHNTVSWYQQALGQGPQFIFQYYREEENGRGNFPPRFSGLQFPNYSSELNVNALELDDSALYLCASSYDRGNTGELFFGEGSRLTVL.

As for this clonotype: At one end, the junction sequence differs from germline, possibly due to a read error. The V call is TRBV10-3, the J call TRBJ2-2; the D gene is possibly TRBD2 (5 bases). Germline V CDR1 and CDR2: ENHRY, SYGVKD. The CDR3 is made up of 18 amino acids. The CDR3 loop is CAISEWRSGPTNTGELLF. CDR3 coding DNA: TGTGCCATCAGTGAGTGGAGATCCGGACCTACGAACACCGGGGAGCTGTTATTT.

This clonotype was recorded at least ten times. The V gene is TRBV6-5, the J gene TRBJ2-7; 14 bases agree with TRBD2. CDR1 MNHEY and CDR2 SVGAGI come from the germline V gene. The CDR3 length is 15 residues. With 6 bases clipped from V and 5 bases from J, the junction kept 6 bases outside the gene matches. The CDR3 is CASSRLAGGRDEQYF. The CDR3 DNA is TGTGCCAGCAGCCGACTAGCGGGAGGGAGGGACGAGCAGTACTTC.

This clonotype was found a few times. The CDR3 ends on some other residue instead of the conserved phenylalanine or tryptophan, so this is likely a read error. Because the CDR3's place on the DNA is in doubt, the DNA is left out and the CDR3 is given as listed by TCRdb. V usage is TRBV28 and J usage is TRBJ2-1; no check of the table's D call, TRBD1, against the DNA was made. Germline CDR1 reads MDHEN; CDR2 reads SYDVKM. Including both end residues, the CDR3 is 12 amino acids long. This CDR3 is CASSFLTGGRVV.

This clonotype came up a few times. A single base separates this from a much larger clone, so it may be a read error. The chain uses TRBV12-3 or TRBV12-4 and TRBJ2-7; a weak D match, TRBD2 (5 bases). The CDR3 consists of 13 residues. The CDR3 is CANSYTGLPEQYF. The CDR3 DNA sequence: TGTGCCAACAGTTACACGGGGTTACCCGAGCAGTACTTC.

CDR3 in DNA: TGTGCCAGCAGTCCCGGGTATTGGAACACCGGGGAGCTGTTTTTT. Amino acids: CASSPGYWNTGELFF. The chain employs TRBV6-2 or TRBV6-3 and TRBJ2-2, with D hard to call. The CDR3 has 15 amino acids. The V and J ends lost 5 bases and 1 base respectively, with 11 bases between them. CDR1 is MNHEY and CDR2 is SVGEGT in the germline V gene.

A word on this clonotype: At one end the junction does not follow the germline gene, possibly because of a read error. The J gene is TRBJ2-1, the V gene TRBV10-1; weak D call: TRBD2 (6 bases). Germline assignment: CDR1 WNHNN and CDR2 SYGVQD (reference sequence). This CDR3 has 15 residues. In DNA, the CDR3 is TGCGCCAGCAGTGAGTCGTGTCTTCGGGGAGGTGAGCAGTTCTTT. It codes for CASSESCLRGGEQFF.

On this clonotype: The junction shows a germline mismatch at one end, possibly a read error. The V gene is TRBV11-2, the J gene TRBJ2-5; the D gene is possibly TRBD2 (6 bases). CDR1 is SGHAT, CDR2 FQNNGV, per germline. The CDR3 consists of 15 residues. In DNA form, the CDR3 reads TGTGTCAACAGCTCCACCTGGGGGGTAGCAGAGACCCAATACTTC. It translates to CVNSSTWGVAETQYF.

This chain uses TRBV5-6 with TRBJ1-5; D is ambiguous. CDR1 SGHDT and CDR2 YYEEEE come from the germline V gene. CDR3 size: 16 residues. The ends were cut back, 4 bases at V and 5 bases at J, with 19 bases in the middle. DNA of the CDR3: TGTGCCAGCAGCACTCGACATAGAGTAGTGTATCAGCCCCAGCATTTT. It is translated as CASSTRHRVVYQPQHF.

As concerns this clonotype: Because it lacks the conserved phenylalanine or tryptophan at the end, this CDR3 is likely a read error. The genes are TRBV11-2 and TRBJ2-2; D is unclear. The CDR3 is 15 residues long. The V gene's germline CDR1 is SGHAT and CDR2 FQNNGV. Here the CDR3 reads CASSSTRSNTGELFI. DNA for the CDR3: TGTGCCAGTAGCTCCACAAGGTCCAACACCGGGGAGCTGTTTATT.

As to this clonotype: This may stem from a read error, because a much larger clone lies one nucleotide away. The chain carries TRBV24-1 and TRBJ2-3, with TRBD1 as a possible D gene (6 bases). Looked up from germline, CDR1 is KGHDR and CDR2 is SFDVKD. The length of the CDR3 is 13 residues. The CDR3 DNA sequence: TGTACCACCAGGGGCAGAATCACAGATACGCAGTATTTT. It encodes CTTRGRITDTQYF.

This clonotype was recorded a few times. The V and J genes are TRBV7-8 and TRBJ2-5, with 7 positions matching TRBD1. Germline CDR1 reads SGHVS; CDR2 reads FQNEAQ. The CDR3 spans 14 residues. J was trimmed by 7 bases and V by 7 bases; bases with no gene match: 12. CDR3 sequence reads: CASTDRQGWRTQYF. In nucleotides, the CDR3 is TGTGCCAGCACGGATAGACAGGGCTGGCGGACCCAGTACTTC.

This clonotype was counted only a few times. The CDR3 does not close with the conserved phenylalanine or tryptophan, likely indicating a read error. The chain has TRBV29-1 and TRBJ2-7; D remains ambiguous. Per the germline V gene, CDR1 is SQVTM and CDR2 is ANQGSEA. The CDR3 spans 12 residues. Here the CDR3 DNA reads TGCACCGTTGTGCGGCCGGGCGGTGAGCAGTACTTA. Translated, it gives CTVVRPGGEQYL.

Worth noting for this clonotype: A single base separates this from a much larger clone, so it may be a read error. The chain has TRBV6-6 and TRBJ1-2; 9 nucleotides line up with TRBD1. Germline CDR1 and CDR2: MNHNY and SVGAGI (reference sequence). This CDR3 is 15 amino acids long. V dropped 4 bases and J dropped 3; count of bases not matched to a gene: 6. This chain's CDR3 is CASSSGQGLDYGYTF. In nucleotides, the CDR3 is TGTGCCAGCAGTTCGGGACAGGGTCTAGACTATGGCTACACCTTC.

The chain uses TRBV29-1 and TRBJ2-3; D unclear. With 8 bases removed from V and 6 bases from J, the gap between germline ends came to 18 bases. In germline, CDR1 is SQVTM, CDR2 ANQGSEA. There are 13 residues in the CDR3. The CDR3 coding sequence is TGCAGCATTGCAAGCTCCAAGAGGGATACGCAGTATTTT. It translates to CSIASSKRDTQYF.

Remarks on this clonotype: A read error may be the cause here, since a much bigger clone is one base away. The rearrangement uses TRBV13 and TRBJ2-1; 11 positions agree with TRBD1. Germline CDR1 and CDR2: PRHDT and FYEKMQ (reference sequence). There are 13 residues in the CDR3. The chain's CDR3 is CDSSLGTGGEQFF. Written as DNA, the CDR3 is TGTGACAGCAGCTTAGGGACAGGGGGTGAGCAGTTCTTC.